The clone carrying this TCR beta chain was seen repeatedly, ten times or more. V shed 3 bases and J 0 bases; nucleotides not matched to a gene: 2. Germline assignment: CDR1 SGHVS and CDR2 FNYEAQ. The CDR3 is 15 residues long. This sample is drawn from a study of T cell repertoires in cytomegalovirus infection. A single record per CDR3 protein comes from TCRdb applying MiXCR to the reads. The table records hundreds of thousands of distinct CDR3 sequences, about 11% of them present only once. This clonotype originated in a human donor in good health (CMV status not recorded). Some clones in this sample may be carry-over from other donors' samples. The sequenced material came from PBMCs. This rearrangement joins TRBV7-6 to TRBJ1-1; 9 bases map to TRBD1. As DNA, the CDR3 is TGTGCCAGCAGCTTCACAGGGGGCATGAACACTGAAGCTTTCTTT. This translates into CASSFTGGMNTEAFF.